This TCR beta chain appears in the sequencing data of a study of beta chain features in type 1 diabetes. Regarding the study as a whole: Among type 1 diabetes patients, VDJ junctions had fewer insertions and more deletions. There was a moderate but significant shortening of TCRB CDR3s in all four CD4+ subsets of Type 1 diabetes patients. A greater similarity of naive, central memory and Treg TCRB repertoires was seen among patients than among healthy donors.

The authors obtained over 95% purity in all sorted populations. In regard to this clone: The antigen remains unidentified.

The investigators reverse transcribed all of the isolated RNA, so they sequenced expressed TCRB transcripts. Measured with immunoSEQ multiplex PCR; TCRdb has only the in-frame clones, and not every one. The table has about 330,000 clones, approximately 9.9% seen once; the top ten hold about 0.015%. Source material: naive CD4+ T cells from blood. This receptor was taken from a woman in her thirties in good health.

CDR3 residues: CASSPTGGGQPQHF. CDR3 bases: TGTGCCAGCAGTCCCACTGGGGGGGGCCAGCCCCAGCATTTT. The chain combines TRBV25-1 with TRBJ1-5; maybe TRBD1 (6 bases). Germline V gives CDR1 MGHDK, CDR2 SYGVNS. V gave up 5 bases and J gave up 7 bases, with 15 bases separating them. The CDR3 is made up of 14 amino acids.